This TCR beta chain was captured in a study of blood T cell repertoires in COVID-19. By its share, this clone is medium-sized. Only in-frame clones appear in the TCRdb table, and some are missing; sequencing was by immunoSEQ multiplex PCR. The sample shows approximately 270,000 clones, 85% to 90% of them seen only once. The CDR3 loop spans 14 amino acids. V was cut by 4 bases and J by 4 bases, with 13 bases left in between. The germline V gene encodes CDR1 SNHLY and CDR2 FYNNEI. The sequenced sample was PBMCs or T cells enriched from blood (not recorded which). The receptor was derived from a man aged 35 to 55 who had recovered from COVID-19. V is TRBV2 and J is TRBJ1-1; D gene unclear. Here the CDR3 DNA reads TGTGCCAGCAGTGTAAACTCGGAGGGCACTGAAGCTTTCTTT. This codes for CASSVNSEGTEAFF.